This entry describes one T cell receptor (beta chain). This CDR3 region has 14 residues. Germline lookup yields CDR1 SEHNR and CDR2 FQNEAQ (reference sequence). Trimming shortened V by 5 bases and J by 2 bases, and 12 bases separated the two germline ends. The sample belongs to a study of shared clonotypes between healthy human individuals. Each subset's genomic DNA was split evenly across several immunoSEQ plates. TCRdb keeps only in-frame clones here, not all; method: immunoSEQ multiplex PCR. The data show some 2,400,000 clones, with approximately 96% seen just once and roughly 0.13% held by the top ten.

The sequence was collected from a man younger than 30 in good health. Sequenced sample: naive CD4+ T cells sorted from blood. The subset: CD45RA+ positively selected. The chain employs TRBV7-9 and TRBJ1-1; weak D call: TRBD1 (6 bases). The CDR3 DNA reads as TGTGCCAGCAGCCAAAGGGGGGTAAACACTGAAGCTTTCTTT. It translates to CASSQRGVNTEAFF.